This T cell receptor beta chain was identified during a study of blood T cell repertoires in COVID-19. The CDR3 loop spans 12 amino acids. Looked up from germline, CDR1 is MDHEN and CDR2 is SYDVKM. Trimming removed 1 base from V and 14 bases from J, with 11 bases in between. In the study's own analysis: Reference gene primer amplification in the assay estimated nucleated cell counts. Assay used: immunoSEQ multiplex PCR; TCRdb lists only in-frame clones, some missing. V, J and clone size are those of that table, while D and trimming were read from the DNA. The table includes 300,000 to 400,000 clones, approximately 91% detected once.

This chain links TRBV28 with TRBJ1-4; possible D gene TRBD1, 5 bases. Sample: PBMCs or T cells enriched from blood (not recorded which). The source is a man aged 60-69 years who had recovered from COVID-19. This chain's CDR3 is CASSLFAGRLFF. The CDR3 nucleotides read TGTGCCAGCAGTTTATTTGCGGGGCGGCTGTTTTTT.